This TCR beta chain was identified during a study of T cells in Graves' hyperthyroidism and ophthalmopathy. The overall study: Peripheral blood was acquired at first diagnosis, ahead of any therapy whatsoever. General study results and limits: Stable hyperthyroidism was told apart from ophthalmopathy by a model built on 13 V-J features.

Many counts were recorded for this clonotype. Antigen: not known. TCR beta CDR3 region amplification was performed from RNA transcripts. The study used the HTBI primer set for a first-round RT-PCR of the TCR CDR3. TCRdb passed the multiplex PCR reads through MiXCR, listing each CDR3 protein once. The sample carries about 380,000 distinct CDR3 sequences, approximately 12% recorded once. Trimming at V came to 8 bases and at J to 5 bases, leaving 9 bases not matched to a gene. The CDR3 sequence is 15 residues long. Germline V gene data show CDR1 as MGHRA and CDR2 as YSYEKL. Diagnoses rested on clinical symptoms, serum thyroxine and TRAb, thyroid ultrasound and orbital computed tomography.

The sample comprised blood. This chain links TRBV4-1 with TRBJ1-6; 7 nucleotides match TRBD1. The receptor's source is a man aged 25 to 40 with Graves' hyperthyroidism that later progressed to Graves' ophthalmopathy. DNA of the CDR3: TGCGCCAGCCGAACGACAGGGAGGGATAATTCACCCCTCCACTTT. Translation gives CASRTTGRDNSPLHF.